What follows are 2 T cell receptor beta chains derived from one specimen sequenced in a study of control samples from healthy donors and cancer patients. Some clones are missing from TCRdb's copy, which holds only in-frame ones; the method was immunoSEQ multiplex PCR. The sample shows approximately 170,000 clones, roughly nine tenths of them seen only once. The sample comprised blood. Receptor source: a woman aged 25 to 39 in good health.

The chain joins TRBV28 to TRBJ2-2; 12 nucleotides match TRBD2. After removal of 3 bases from V and 5 bases from J, the junction contained 4 bases not matched to a gene. CDR3 length: 16 amino acids. Looked up from germline, CDR1 is MDHEN and CDR2 is SYDVKM. In DNA form, the CDR3 reads TGTGCCAGCAGTTTGTGGACTAGCGGGGTAACCGGGGAGCTGTTTTTT. Translation: CASSLWTSGVTGELFF.

CDR3 residues: CASSSTGRREKLFF. DNA of the CDR3: TGTGCCAGCAGTTCGACAGGGCGGAGAGAAAAACTGTTTTTT. V and J are TRBV6-5 and TRBJ1-4; 7 bases map to TRBD1. V lost 4 bases to trimming and J lost 8 bases; unmatched junction nucleotides: 7. The length of the CDR3 is 14 residues. Germline CDR1 reads MNHEY; CDR2 reads SVGAGI.